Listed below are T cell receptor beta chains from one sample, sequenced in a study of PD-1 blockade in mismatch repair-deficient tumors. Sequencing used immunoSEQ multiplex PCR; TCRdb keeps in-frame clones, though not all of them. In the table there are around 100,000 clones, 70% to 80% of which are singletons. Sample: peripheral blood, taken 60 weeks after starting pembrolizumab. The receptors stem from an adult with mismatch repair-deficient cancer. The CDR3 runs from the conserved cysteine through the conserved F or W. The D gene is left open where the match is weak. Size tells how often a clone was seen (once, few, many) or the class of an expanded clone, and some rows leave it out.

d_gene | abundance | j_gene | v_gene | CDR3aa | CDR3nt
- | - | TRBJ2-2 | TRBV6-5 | CASSYLTGVGGELFF | TGTGCCAGCAGTTACTTAACAGGTGTGGGCGGGGAGCTGTTTTTT
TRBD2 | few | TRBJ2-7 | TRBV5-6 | CASSSLRLASEQYF | TGTGCCAGCAGCAGCCTCCGACTAGCCTCCGAGCAGTACTTC
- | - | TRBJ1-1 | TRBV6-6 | CASASPESGTEAFF | TGTGCCAGCGCCTCACCTGAGTCGGGCACTGAAGCTTTCTTT
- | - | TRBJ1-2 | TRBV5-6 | CASSLGGEVNYGYTF | TGTGCCAGCAGCTTGGGAGGGGAGGTTAACTATGGCTACACCTTC
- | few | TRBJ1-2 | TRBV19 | CASSKGRANYGYTF | TGTGCCAGTAGTAAGGGGAGGGCTAACTATGGCTACACCTTC
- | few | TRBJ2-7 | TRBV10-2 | CASSHRGDRLLEQYF | TGCGCCAGCAGCCACCGGGGGGACAGGCTCCTAGAGCAGTACTTC
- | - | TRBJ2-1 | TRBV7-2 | CASSLEAGAYNEQFF | TGTGCCAGCAGCTTAGAGGCAGGGGCCTACAATGAGCAGTTCTTC
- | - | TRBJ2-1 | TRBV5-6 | CASSPLRLTNEQFF | TGTGCCAGCAGCCCTTTAAGGCTAACCAATGAGCAGTTCTTC
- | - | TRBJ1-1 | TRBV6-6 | CASSPTRGRNIF | TGTGCCAGCAGTCCAACACGGGGGCGGAATATCTTT
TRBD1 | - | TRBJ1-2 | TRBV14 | CASSRGTGGAYGYTF | TGTGCCAGCAGCCGGGGGACAGGGGGCGCTTATGGCTACACCTTC
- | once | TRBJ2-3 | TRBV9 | CASSVASSADTQYF | TGTGCCAGCAGCGTAGCGAGTTCGGCAGATACGCAGTATTTT
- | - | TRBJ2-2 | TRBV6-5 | CASSYSTGTNTGELFF | TGTGCCAGCAGTTACTCGACGGGAACAAACACCGGGGAGCTGTTTTTT
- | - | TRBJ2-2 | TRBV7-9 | CASSLAEYGELFF | TGTGCCAGCAGCTTAGCAGAGTACGGGGAGCTGTTTTTT
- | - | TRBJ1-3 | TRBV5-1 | CASSLGPESRNTIYF | TGCGCCAGCAGCTTGGGGCCTGAGTCTCGAAACACCATATATTTT
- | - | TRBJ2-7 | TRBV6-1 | CASSEGAARF | TGTGCCAGCAGTGAAGGGGCCGCCCGTTTC
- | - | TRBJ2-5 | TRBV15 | CATGRALETQYF | TGTGCCACCGGCAGGGCGCTGGAGACCCAGTACTTC
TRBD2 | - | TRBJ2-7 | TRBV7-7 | CASSLGTSDEQYF | TGTGCTAGCAGCCTTGGGACTAGCGACGAGCAGTACTTC
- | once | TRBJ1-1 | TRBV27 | CASSSGPEAFF | TGTGCCAGCAGTTCGGGACCTGAAGCTTTCTTT
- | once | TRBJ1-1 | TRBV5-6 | CASSWSPVPMAEAFF | TGTGCCAGCAGCTGGAGTCCAGTCCCCATGGCGGAAGCTTTCTTT
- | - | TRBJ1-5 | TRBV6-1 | CASSDRGHQPQHF | TGTGCCAGCAGTGACAGGGGCCATCAGCCCCAGCATTTT
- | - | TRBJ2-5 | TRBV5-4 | CASSLVAMNPQETQYF | TGTGCCAGCAGCTTGGTGGCCATGAACCCACAAGAGACCCAGTACTTC
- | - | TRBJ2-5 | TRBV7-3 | CASSLTREETQYF | TGTGCCAGCAGCTTAACGAGAGAAGAGACCCAGTACTTC
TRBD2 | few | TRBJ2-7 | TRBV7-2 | CASSLDGRAIYEQYF | TGTGCCAGCAGCTTAGACGGGAGGGCCATCTACGAGCAGTACTTC
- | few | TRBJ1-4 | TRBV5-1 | CASSARGKLFF | TGCGCCAGCAGCGCGAGGGGAAAACTGTTTTTT
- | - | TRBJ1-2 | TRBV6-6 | CASSYSERTVYGYTF | TGTGCCAGCAGTTACTCGGAGAGGACAGTCTATGGCTACACCTTC
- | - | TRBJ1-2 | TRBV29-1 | CSVYGGLHGYTF | TGCAGCGTTTACGGGGGGCTCCATGGCTACACCTTC
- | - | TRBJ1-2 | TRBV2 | CASKVRDGYTF | TGTGCCAGCAAGGTTAGAGACGGCTACACCTTC
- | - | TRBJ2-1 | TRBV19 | CASSIQGTLISEQFF | TGTGCCAGTAGTATTCAGGGAACCCTCATTTCTGAGCAGTTCTTC
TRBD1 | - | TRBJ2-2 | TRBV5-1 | CACRDRNTGELFF | TGCGCCTGCCGGGACAGGAACACCGGGGAGCTGTTTTTT
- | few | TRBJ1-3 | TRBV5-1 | CASSPRLGITGNTIYF | TGCGCCAGCAGCCCCCGCCTGGGGATAACTGGAAACACCATATATTTT
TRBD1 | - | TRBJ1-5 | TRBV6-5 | CASRGGLGNQPQHF | TGTGCCAGCCGAGGGGGCTTGGGTAATCAGCCCCAGCATTTT
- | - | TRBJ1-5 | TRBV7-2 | CASQRGLGSNQPQHF | TGTGCCAGCCAAAGGGGACTAGGGAGCAATCAGCCCCAGCATTTT
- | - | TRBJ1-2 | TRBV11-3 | CASSSTGGTTGYTF | TGTGCCAGCAGCTCGACTGGGGGAACTACTGGCTACACCTTC
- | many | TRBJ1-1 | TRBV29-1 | CSVVGGNTEAFF | TGCAGCGTTGTGGGCGGGAACACTGAAGCTTTCTTT
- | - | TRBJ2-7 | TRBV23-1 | CASSQGSYEQYF | TGCGCCAGCAGTCAGGGTTCCTACGAGCAGTACTTC
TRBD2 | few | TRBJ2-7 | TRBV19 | CASSLSGSSHEQYF | TGTGCCAGTAGTCTTAGCGGGAGTTCCCACGAGCAGTACTTC